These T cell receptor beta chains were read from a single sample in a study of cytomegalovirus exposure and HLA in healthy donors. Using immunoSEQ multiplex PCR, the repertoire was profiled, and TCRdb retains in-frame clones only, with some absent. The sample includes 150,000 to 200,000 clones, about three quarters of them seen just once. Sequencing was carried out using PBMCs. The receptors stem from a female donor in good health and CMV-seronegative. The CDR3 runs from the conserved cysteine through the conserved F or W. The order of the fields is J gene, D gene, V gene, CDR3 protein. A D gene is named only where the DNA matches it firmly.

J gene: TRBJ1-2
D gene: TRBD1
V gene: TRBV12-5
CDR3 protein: CASGLDTGGYGYTF

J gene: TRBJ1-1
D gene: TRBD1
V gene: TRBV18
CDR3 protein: CASSPPTGGALTEAFF

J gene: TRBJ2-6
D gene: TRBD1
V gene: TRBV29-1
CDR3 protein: CSVTGGRSGANVLTF

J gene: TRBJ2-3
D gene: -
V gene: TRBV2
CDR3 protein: CASSEAGVAVSTDTRYF

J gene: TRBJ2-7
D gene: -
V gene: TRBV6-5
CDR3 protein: CASSYVSDTYEQYF

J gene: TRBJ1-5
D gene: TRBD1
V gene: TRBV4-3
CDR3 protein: CASSQDWGQGQPQHF

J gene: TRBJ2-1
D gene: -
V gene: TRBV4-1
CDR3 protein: CASSQDGLSGEQFF

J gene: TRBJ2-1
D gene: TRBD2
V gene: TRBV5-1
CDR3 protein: CASSLGLAGEQFF

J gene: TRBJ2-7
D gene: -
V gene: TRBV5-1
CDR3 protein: CASSLAGTYEQYF

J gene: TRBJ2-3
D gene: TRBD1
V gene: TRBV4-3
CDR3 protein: CASSLHGTGVGDTQYF

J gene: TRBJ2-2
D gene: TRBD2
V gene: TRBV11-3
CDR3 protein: CASSREGQYQGTGELFF

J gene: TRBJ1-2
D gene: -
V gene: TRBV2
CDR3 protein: CASSEGLYGIYGYTF

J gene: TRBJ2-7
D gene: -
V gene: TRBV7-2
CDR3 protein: CASSLGPYSYEQYF

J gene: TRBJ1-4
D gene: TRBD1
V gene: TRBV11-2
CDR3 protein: CASTRDRGREREKLFF

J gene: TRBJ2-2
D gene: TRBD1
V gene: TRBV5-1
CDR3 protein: CAGRTGGDTGELFF

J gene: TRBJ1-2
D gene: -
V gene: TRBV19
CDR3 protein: CASRVTGTSALGGYTF

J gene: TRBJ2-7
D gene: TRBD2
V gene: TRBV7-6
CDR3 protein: CASSSYGGGSYEQYF

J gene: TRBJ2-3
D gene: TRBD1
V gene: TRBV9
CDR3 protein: CASSPQGGATDTQYF

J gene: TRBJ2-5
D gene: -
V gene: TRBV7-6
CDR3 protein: CASSLVRDQETQYF

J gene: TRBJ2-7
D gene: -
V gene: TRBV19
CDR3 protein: CASSPTGQSDEQYF

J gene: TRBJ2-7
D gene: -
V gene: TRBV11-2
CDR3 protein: CASSFSSTLYEQYF

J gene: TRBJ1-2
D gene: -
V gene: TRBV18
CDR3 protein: CASSPSGEEAYGYTF

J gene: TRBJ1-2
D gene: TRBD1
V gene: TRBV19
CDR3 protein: CASSIDGTGYGYTF

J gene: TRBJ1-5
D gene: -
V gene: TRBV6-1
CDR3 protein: CASSPNGDQPQHF

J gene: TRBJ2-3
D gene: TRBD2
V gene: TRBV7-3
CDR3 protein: CASSSAGRATDTQYF

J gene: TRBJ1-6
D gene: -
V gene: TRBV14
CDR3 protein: CASSQLGGSYNSPLHF

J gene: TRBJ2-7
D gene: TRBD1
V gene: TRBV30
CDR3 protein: CAWSIGPPGQGSYEQYF

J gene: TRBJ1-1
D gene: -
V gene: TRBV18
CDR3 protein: CASSPTQNTEAFF

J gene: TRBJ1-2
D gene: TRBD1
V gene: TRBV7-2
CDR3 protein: CASSHRDRVRGYTF

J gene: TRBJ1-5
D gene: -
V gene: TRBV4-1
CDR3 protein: CASYHRDQPQHF

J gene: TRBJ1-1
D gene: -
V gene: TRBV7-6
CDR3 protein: CASSPFRDNTEAFF

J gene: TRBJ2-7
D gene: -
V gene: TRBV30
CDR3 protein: CAWRTRGVYEQYF

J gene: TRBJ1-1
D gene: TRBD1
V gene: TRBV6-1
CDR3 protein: CASSPDRGYTEAFF

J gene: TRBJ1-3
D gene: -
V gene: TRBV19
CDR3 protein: CASSASSSSGNTIYF

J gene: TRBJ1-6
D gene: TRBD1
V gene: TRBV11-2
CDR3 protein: CASSPSTGLNSPLHF

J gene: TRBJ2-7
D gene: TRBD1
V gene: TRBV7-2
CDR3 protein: CASSSAGTGVQDEQYF

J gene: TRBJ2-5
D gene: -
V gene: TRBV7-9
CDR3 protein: CASSPSRQVQETQYF

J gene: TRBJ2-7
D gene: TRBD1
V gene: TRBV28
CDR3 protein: CASRTPGQGGVYEQYF

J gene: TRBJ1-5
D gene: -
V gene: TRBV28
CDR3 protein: CASSLQSSNQPQHF

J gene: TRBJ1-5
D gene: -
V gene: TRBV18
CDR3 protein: CASSPWRGQPQHF

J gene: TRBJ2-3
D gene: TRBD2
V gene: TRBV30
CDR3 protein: CAWGGGSTDTQYF

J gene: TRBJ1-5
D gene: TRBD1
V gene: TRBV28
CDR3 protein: CASSPDRVFNQPQHF